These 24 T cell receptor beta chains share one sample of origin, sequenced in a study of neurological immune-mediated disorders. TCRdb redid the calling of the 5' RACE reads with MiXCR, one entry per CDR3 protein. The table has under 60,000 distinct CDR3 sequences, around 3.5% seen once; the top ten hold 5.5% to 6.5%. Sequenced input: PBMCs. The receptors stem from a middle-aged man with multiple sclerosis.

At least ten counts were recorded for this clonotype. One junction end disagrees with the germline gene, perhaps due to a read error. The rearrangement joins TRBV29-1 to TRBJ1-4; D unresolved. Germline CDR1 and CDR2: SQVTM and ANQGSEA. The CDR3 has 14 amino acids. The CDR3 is CSAELDQTNEKLFF. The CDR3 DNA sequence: TGCAGCGCTGAATTAGATCAGACTAATGAAAAACTGTTTTTT.

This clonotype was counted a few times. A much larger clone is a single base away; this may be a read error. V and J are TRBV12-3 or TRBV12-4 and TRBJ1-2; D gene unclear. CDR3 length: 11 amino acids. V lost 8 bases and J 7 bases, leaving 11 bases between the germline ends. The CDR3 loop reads CASGTLVGYTF. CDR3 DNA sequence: TGTGCCAGCGGAACTTTGGTTGGCTACACCTTC.

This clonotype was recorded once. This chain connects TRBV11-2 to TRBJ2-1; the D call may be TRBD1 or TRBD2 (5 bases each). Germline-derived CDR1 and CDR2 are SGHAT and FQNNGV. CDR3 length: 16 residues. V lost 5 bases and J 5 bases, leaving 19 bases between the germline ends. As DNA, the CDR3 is TGTGCCAGCAGCCCCCAACCGGGAAAGGGGAACAATGAGCAGTTCTTC. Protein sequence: CASSPQPGKGNNEQFF.

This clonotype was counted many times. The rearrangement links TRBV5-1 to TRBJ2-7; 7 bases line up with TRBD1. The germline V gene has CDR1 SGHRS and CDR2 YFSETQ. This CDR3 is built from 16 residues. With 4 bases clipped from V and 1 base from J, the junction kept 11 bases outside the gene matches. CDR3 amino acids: CASSTNSGQFSYEQYF. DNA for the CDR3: TGCGCCAGCAGCACCAACTCGGGACAGTTTTCCTACGAGCAGTACTTC.

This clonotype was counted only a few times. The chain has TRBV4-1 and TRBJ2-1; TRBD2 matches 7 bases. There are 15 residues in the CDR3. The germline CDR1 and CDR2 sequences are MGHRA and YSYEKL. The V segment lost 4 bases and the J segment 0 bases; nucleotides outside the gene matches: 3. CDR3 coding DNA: TGCGCCAGCAGCCTTAGCGGGTCCTCCTACAATGAGCAGTTCTTC. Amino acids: CASSLSGSSYNEQFF.

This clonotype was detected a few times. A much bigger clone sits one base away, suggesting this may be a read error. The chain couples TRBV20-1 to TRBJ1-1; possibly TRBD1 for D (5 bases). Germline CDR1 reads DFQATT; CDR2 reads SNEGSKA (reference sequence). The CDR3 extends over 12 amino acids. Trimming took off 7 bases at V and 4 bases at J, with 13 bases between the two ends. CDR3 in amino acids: CSVTLRGTEAFF. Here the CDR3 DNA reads TGCAGTGTAACCTTAAGGGGCACTGAAGCTTTCTTT.

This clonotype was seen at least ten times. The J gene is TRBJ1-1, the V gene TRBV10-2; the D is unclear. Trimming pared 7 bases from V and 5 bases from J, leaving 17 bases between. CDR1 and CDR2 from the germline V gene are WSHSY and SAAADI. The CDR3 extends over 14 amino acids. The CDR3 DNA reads TGCGCCAGCATCCAGGACCCGGTAGGGACTGAAGCTTTCTTT. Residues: CASIQDPVGTEAFF.

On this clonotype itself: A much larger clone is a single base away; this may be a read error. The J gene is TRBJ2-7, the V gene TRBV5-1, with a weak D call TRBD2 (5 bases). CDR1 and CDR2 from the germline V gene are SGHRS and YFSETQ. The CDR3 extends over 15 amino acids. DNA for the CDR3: TGCACCAGCAGCTTGGGCCGGGGAAATGCCTACGAGCAGTACTTC. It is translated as CTSSLGRGNAYEQYF.

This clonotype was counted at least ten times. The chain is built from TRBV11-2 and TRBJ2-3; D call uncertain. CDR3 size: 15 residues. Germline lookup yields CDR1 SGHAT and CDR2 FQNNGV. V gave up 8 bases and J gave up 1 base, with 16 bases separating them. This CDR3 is CASHLALTRTDTQYF. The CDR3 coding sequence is TGTGCCAGCCACTTGGCCCTAACACGCACAGATACGCAGTATTTT.

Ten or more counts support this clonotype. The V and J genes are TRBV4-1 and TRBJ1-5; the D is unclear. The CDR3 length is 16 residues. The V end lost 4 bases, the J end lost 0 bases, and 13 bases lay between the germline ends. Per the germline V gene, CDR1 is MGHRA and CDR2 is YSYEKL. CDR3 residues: CASSRRDGNSNQPQHF. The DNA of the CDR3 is TGCGCCAGCAGCCGCCGAGACGGGAATAGCAATCAGCCCCAGCATTTT.

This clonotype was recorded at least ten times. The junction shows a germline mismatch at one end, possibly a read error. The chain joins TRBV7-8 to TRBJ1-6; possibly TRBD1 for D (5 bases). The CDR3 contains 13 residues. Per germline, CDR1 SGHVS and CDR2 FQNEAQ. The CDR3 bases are TGTGCCAGCAGCCTAGACAGAAATTCACCCCTCAACTTT. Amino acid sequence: CASSLDRNSPLNF.

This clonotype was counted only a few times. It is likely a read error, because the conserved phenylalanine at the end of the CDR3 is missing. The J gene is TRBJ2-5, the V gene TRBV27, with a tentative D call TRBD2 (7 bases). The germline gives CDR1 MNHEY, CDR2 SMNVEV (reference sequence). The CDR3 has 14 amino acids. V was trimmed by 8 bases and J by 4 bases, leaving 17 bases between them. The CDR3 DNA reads TGTGCCAGCGCCCAACAGGGAGGGTTAGAGACCCAGTACAAC. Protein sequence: CASAQQGGLETQYN.

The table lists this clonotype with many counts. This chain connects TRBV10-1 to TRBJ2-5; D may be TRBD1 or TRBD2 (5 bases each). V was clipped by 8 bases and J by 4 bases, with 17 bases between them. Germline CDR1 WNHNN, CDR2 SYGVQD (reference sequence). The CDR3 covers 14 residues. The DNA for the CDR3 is TGCGCCAGCGGATCTTGGGACCATAGAGAGACCCAGTACTTC. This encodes CASGSWDHRETQYF.

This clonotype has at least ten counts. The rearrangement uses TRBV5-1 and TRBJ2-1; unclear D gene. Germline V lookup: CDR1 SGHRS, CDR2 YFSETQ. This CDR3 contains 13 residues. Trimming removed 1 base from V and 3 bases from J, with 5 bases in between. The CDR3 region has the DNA TGCGCCAGCAGCTTGTACAGCTACAATGAGCAGTTCTTC. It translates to CASSLYSYNEQFF. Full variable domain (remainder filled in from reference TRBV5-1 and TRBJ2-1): KAGVTQTPRYLIKTRGQQVTLSCSPISGHRSVSWYQQTPGQGLQFLFEYFSETQRNKGNFPGRFSGRQFSNSRSEMNVSTLELGDSALYLCASSLYSYNEQFFGPGTRLTVL.

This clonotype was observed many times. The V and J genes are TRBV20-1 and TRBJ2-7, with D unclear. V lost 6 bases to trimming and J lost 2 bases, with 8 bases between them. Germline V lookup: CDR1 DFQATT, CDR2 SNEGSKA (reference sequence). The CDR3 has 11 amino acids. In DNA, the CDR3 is TGCAGTGCCGATAGAACCTACGAGCAGTACTTC. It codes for CSADRTYEQYF.

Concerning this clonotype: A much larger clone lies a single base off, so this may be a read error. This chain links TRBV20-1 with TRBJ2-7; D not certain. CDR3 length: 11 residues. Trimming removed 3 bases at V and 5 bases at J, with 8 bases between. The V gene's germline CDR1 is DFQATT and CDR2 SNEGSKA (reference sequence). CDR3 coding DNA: TGCAGTGCTAGTAAAGTGGACGAGCAGTACTTC. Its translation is CSASKVDEQYF.

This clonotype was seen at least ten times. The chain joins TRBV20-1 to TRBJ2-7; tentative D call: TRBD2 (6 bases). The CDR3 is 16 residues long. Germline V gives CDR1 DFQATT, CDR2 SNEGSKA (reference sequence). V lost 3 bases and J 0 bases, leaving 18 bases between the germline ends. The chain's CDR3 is CSARGGVSGLSYEQYF. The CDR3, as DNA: TGCAGTGCTAGGGGGGGAGTGTCAGGCCTCTCCTACGAGCAGTACTTC.

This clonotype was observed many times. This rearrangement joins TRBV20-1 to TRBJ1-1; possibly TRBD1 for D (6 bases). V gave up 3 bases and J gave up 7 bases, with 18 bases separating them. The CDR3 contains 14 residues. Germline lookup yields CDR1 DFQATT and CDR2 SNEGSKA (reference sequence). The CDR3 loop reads CSASRGGTRNEAFF. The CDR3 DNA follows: TGCAGTGCTAGTCGGGGAGGGACACGAAATGAAGCTTTCTTT.

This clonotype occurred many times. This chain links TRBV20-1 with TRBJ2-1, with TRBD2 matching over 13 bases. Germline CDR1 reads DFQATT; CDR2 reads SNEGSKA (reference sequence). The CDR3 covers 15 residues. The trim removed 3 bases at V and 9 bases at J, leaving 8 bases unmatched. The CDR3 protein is CSARVGTSGAPEQFF. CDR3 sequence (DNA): TGCAGTGCTAGGGTCGGGACTAGCGGGGCCCCTGAGCAGTTCTTC.

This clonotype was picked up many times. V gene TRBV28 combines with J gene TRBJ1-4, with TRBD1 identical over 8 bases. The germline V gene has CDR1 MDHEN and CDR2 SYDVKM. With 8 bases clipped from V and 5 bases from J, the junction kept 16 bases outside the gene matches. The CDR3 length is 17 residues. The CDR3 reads CASGGSQGQEDNEKLFF. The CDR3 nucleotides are TGTGCCAGCGGAGGCTCACAGGGACAGGAGGACAATGAAAAACTGTTTTTT.

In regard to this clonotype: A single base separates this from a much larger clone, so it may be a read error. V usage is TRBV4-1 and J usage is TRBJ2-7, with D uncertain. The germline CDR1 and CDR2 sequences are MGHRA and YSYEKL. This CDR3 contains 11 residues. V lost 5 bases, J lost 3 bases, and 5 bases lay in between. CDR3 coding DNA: TGCGCCAGCAGCAAAGGCTACGAGCAGTACTTC. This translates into CASSKGYEQYF.

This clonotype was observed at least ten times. Here the CDR3 reads CASNDGGPTAGELFF. Here the CDR3 DNA reads TGTGCCAGTAACGATGGGGGGCCTACGGCCGGGGAGCTGTTTTTT. The chain is built from TRBV7-3 and TRBJ2-2; D is possibly TRBD1 or TRBD2 (6 bases each). The CDR3 consists of 15 residues. CDR1 SGHTA and CDR2 FQGTGA come from the germline V gene. Deletions cut 9 bases from V and 6 bases from J, with 20 bases between.

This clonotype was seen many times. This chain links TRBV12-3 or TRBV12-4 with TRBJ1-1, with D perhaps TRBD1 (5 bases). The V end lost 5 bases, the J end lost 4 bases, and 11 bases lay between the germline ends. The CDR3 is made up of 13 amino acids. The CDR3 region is CASSPVGATEAFF. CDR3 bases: TGTGCCAGCAGTCCCGTTGGGGCCACTGAAGCTTTCTTT.

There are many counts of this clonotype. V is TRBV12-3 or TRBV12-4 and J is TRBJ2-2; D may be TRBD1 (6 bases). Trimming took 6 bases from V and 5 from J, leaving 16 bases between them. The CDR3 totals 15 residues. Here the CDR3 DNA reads TGTGCCAGCAGATCACAGGGAATTGCGACCGGGGAGCTGTTTTTT. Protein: CASRSQGIATGELFF.